This T cell receptor (beta chain) was captured in a study of cytomegalovirus exposure and HLA in healthy donors. Study background: As an earlier analysis found, around 170 million T cells yielded 117 million unique TCR beta sequences. The study's findings and limits: Association with HLA alleles at 0.05 false discovery rate was found for around 15,000 TCR beta sequences in a later analysis. When analyzed later, a missense DCLRE1C variant was found to be linked to TCR beta V- and J-gene trimming. A later examination showed that TCR association rates differed by HLA locus, with DRB1 most and HLA-C fewest.

The PCR had 60 Vbeta and 13 Jbeta primers. Profiling relied on immunoSEQ multiplex PCR, and the TCRdb table lists in-frame clones only, not all of them. In the table there are 160,000 or so clones, 81% of which are singletons. About this clone itself: Antigen unknown.

Looked up from germline, CDR1 is SGHRS and CDR2 is YFSETQ. V gave up 5 bases and J gave up 4 bases; unmatched junction bases: 8. This CDR3 region has 15 residues. This chain connects TRBV5-1 to TRBJ1-3, with TRBD1 matching 8 bases. The sample was PBMCs. The TCR sequence derives from a man aged 45 to 65 in good health and CMV-seropositive. CDR3 sequence reads: CASSIGQGAGNTIYF. The CDR3 DNA reads as TGCGCCAGCAGTATTGGACAGGGCGCGGGAAACACCATATATTTT.